This is a list of T cell receptor beta chains from one sample in a study of regulatory T cells in long-lasting Graves disease. From the multiplex PCR reads, TCRdb called clonotypes with MiXCR, one entry per CDR3 protein. The sample lists 300,000 to 450,000 distinct CDR3 sequences, around 16% occurring once. The sample here was peripheral blood mononuclear cells (PBMCs), taken at new diagnosis, from a patient treated with antithyroid drugs. Every receptor here comes from a female donor with Graves disease. Both conserved end residues are part of each CDR3. D genes are given only for firm matches. The size of a clone is reported for some rows only, either as once, few or many, or as a class for expanded clones.

d_call: TRBD1
clone_size: many
j_call: TRBJ1-2
v_call: TRBV7-8
cdr3_nt: TGTGCCAGCAGCCGTCTAGGGACAGAAACTTTCAATGGCTACACCTTC
cdr3_aa: CASSRLGTETFNGYTF

d_call: TRBD2
clone_size: .
j_call: TRBJ2-5
v_call: TRBV5-1
cdr3_nt: TGCGCCAGCAGTCAGACTAGCGGGGGGTTCCAAGAGACCCAGTACTTC
cdr3_aa: CASSQTSGGFQETQYF

d_call: .
clone_size: many
j_call: TRBJ2-7
v_call: TRBV9
cdr3_nt: TGTGCCAGCAGCGGGGACGGGACTGGCTCCTACGAGCAGTACTTC
cdr3_aa: CASSGDGTGSYEQYF

d_call: .
clone_size: many
j_call: TRBJ2-5
v_call: TRBV7-2
cdr3_nt: TGTGCCAGCAGCTTAAACGACTGGGAGACCCAGTACTTC
cdr3_aa: CASSLNDWETQYF

d_call: TRBD2
clone_size: many
j_call: TRBJ2-1
v_call: TRBV7-8
cdr3_nt: TGTGCCAGCAGCCTCATGGGATCTAGCGGGAGTTACAATGAGCAGTTCTTC
cdr3_aa: CASSLMGSSGSYNEQFF

d_call: TRBD1
clone_size: .
j_call: TRBJ1-2
v_call: TRBV28
cdr3_nt: TGTGCCAGCAGTTGGCCCGAAGACAGGGTCGGTGACTATGGCTACACCTTC
cdr3_aa: CASSWPEDRVGDYGYTF

d_call: .
clone_size: many
j_call: TRBJ1-1
v_call: TRBV6-1
cdr3_nt: TGTGCCAGCAGCGAGTTTCAGGGGCGCTATGAAGCTTTCTTT
cdr3_aa: CASSEFQGRYEAFF

d_call: TRBD2
clone_size: many
j_call: TRBJ2-7
v_call: TRBV18
cdr3_nt: TGTGCCAGCTCACCACCTACTAGCGGGAGTAGCGAGCAGTACTTC
cdr3_aa: CASSPPTSGSSEQYF

d_call: .
clone_size: few
j_call: TRBJ2-7
v_call: TRBV27
cdr3_nt: TGTGCCAGCAGTCCTTGGACAGAGACCTACGAGCAGTACTTC
cdr3_aa: CASSPWTETYEQYF

d_call: TRBD2
clone_size: once
j_call: TRBJ2-1
v_call: TRBV2
cdr3_nt: TGTGCCAGCAGTGAAGAGCGGGAGGGTGAGCAGTTCTTC
cdr3_aa: CASSEEREGEQFF